The rows below give T cell receptor beta chains drawn from one sample of a study of blood T cell repertoires in COVID-19. The protocol was immunoSEQ multiplex PCR, while the TCRdb copy is restricted to in-frame clones and leaves out a portion. The table records about 90,000 clones, approximately 92% of them present only once. The sample consisted of peripheral blood. The receptors originated from a woman in her sixties with active COVID-19. The CDR3 runs from the conserved cysteine through the conserved F or W. The D gene is left open where the match is weak. The size entry is marked missing in some rows and otherwise reads once, few, many or a size class.

>TRBJ1-1|.|TRBV19|TRBD1
TGTGCCAGTAGTAAGAGGGGGCGATCGCACACTGAAGCTTTCTTT
CASSKRGRSHTEAFF
>TRBJ2-7|once|TRBV28|.
TGTGCCAGCAGTTTGAGGGACACCGCCTACGAGCAGTACTTC
CASSLRDTAYEQYF
>TRBJ2-2|.|TRBV19|.
TGTGCCAGTAGTATTCAGACTTCCGGGGAGCTGTTTTTT
CASSIQTSGELFF
>TRBJ1-3|.|TRBV28|.
TGTGCCAGCAGCACAGGGTTTGGTGGAAACACCATATATTTT
CASSTGFGGNTIYF
>TRBJ2-6|.|TRBV2|.
TGTGCCAGCAGTGGTGGGGCCTCTGGGGCCAACGTCCTGACTTTC
CASSGGASGANVLTF
>TRBJ2-5|.|TRBV11-2|TRBD2
TGTGCCAGCAGCTGGGGGACTAGCGGGAGAGGAGAGACCCAGTACTTC
CASSWGTSGRGETQYF
>TRBJ2-2|.|TRBV7-2|TRBD1
TGTGCCAGCAGATGGACAGGGGGCTTCACCGGGGAGCTGTTTTTT
CASRWTGGFTGELFF
>TRBJ2-7|.|TRBV28|.
TGTGCCAGCAGCCCGACACCCCTACCCGAGCAGTACTTC
CASSPTPLPEQYF
>TRBJ1-1|.|TRBV3-1/TRBV3-2|.
TGTGCCAGCAGACAAGAGAGCCCGGCCTTGACAGGACGTTTTTTGAACACTGAAGCTTTCTTT
CASRQESPALTGRFLNTEAFF
>TRBJ1-4|.|TRBV23-1|.
TGCGCCAGCAGTCCTCGGGTTAGCGAAAAACTGTTTTTT
CASSPRVSEKLFF
>TRBJ1-3|.|TRBV5-1|TRBD1
TGCGCCAGCAGCTTGGAGACAGGGGCTGGAAACACCATATATTTT
CASSLETGAGNTIYF
>TRBJ2-2|.|TRBV7-6|TRBD1
TGTGCCAGCAGCGTCGGGACAGGGGGAACCGGGGAGCTGTTTTTT
CASSVGTGGTGELFF
>TRBJ1-2|.|TRBV27|.
TGTGCCAGCAGTTACCGCTTGATGTCCGGGGGCTACACCTTC
CASSYRLMSGGYTF
>TRBJ2-7|once|TRBV19|.
TGTGCCAGTAGCCTCCAGGGGGGCGGGCAGTACTTC
CASSLQGGGQYF
>TRBJ2-5|.|TRBV4-1|TRBD2
TGCGCCAGCAGCCTAGGGACTAGCGGACAAGAGACCCAGTACTTC
CASSLGTSGQETQYF
>TRBJ2-1|.|TRBV10-3|.
TGTGCCATCAGTGGAGGGAGCACTGGTAATGAGCAGTTCTTC
CAISGGSTGNEQFF
>TRBJ2-7|.|TRBV9|.
TGTGCCAGCAGCGTAGATGTGACTACTACCTACGAGCAGTACTTC
CASSVDVTTTYEQYF
>TRBJ2-3|.|TRBV6-6|.
TGTGCCAGCACCAATCGGGGGGCTAGCACAGATACGCAGTATTTT
CASTNRGASTDTQYF
>TRBJ1-6|.|TRBV6-2/TRBV6-3|TRBD1
TGTGCCAGCAGCTCCAGACAGGGGTACGACTCCTATAATTCACCCCTCCACTTT
CASSSRQGYDSYNSPLHF
>TRBJ2-3|.|TRBV28|.
TGTGCCAGCCGTCGAGCGTCGCTCACAGATACGCAGTATTTT
CASRRASLTDTQYF
>TRBJ1-1|.|TRBV11-2|.
TGTGCCAGCAGCTACATCGGGAGGACAGAAGCTTTCTTT
CASSYIGRTEAFF
>TRBJ1-1|.|TRBV14|.
TGTGCCAGCAGCCACGAAACAGGGTCGACTGAAGCTTTCTTT
CASSHETGSTEAFF
>TRBJ1-4|.|TRBV4-3|.
TGCGCCAGCAGCCACCCGACAGGAGCTAATGAAAAACTGTTTTTT
CASSHPTGANEKLFF
>TRBJ2-2|.|TRBV5-4|TRBD1
TGTGCCAGCAGCTTGGCCCCGACAGGGGGCAGCACCGGGGAGCTGTTTTTT
CASSLAPTGGSTGELFF
>TRBJ2-3|.|TRBV4-1|TRBD2
TGCGCCAGCAGCCTAGGGACTAGCGGGACTTTGGATACGCAGTATTTT
CASSLGTSGTLDTQYF
>TRBJ2-4|.|TRBV29-1|.
TGCAGCGTTGCTGAACCCAGCGCTCTAGCCAAAAACATTCAGTACTTC
CSVAEPSALAKNIQYF
>TRBJ2-5|.|TRBV5-1|TRBD2
TGCGCCAGCAGCTTGGAAGCGGGAGCGGGAGAGACCCAGTACTTC
CASSLEAGAGETQYF